This T cell receptor beta chain was recovered during a study of preoperative IRX-2 immunotherapy in early breast cancer. Assay used: immunoSEQ multiplex PCR; TCRdb lists only in-frame clones, some missing. The sample shows 24,000 or so clones, roughly 80% of them seen only once. Treatment reported: preoperative locoregional IRX-2 cytokine immunotherapy. Preoperative locoregional IRX-2 cytokine immunotherapy was tested in the phase Ib source study. Germline values: CDR1 SGHRS, CDR2 YFSETQ. The CDR3 covers 16 residues. The V end lost 5 bases, the J end lost 8 bases, and 23 bases lay between the germline ends. This clone has only one observation.

The input for sequencing was lymph node tissue, taken before IRX-2 immunotherapy. The J gene is TRBJ2-1, the V gene TRBV5-1; TRBD2 is a possible D gene (5 bases). The clonotype originates from a human donor with breast cancer. In DNA, the CDR3 is TGCGCCAGCAGTGACTCCGGACTGGGGATACCGGATGAGCAGTTCTTC. It encodes CASSDSGLGIPDEQFF.